The 15 T cell receptor beta chains presented below share a single source sample, sequenced in a study of identical twins. TCRdb passed the 5' RACE reads through MiXCR, listing each CDR3 protein once. The repertoire holds 350,000 to 600,000 distinct CDR3 sequences, about 14% seen once, with 0.4% to 0.55% in the top ten. This sample also belongs to another study, concerning yellow fever vaccine responses in identical twins.

The sequenced material came from CD4+ T cells sorted from blood. The receptors stem from a woman between 18 and 29 years old in good health.

This clonotype was counted between two and nine times. This sequence joins TRBV7-2 and TRBJ2-1; TRBD2 matches 12 bases. This CDR3 has 16 amino acids. V lost 2 bases, J lost 9 bases, and 8 bases stayed unmatched. Germline CDR1 is SGHTA and CDR2 is FQGNSA. Here the CDR3 DNA reads TGTGCCAGCAGCTTAACACTAGCGGGGGGCGGATTTGAGCAGTTCTTC. It is translated as CASSLTLAGGGFEQFF.

The V gene is TRBV6-1, the J gene TRBJ1-1; no clear D gene. The CDR3 runs to 14 residues. Germline CDR1 and CDR2: MNHNS and SASEGT. Trimming removed 6 bases at V and 4 bases at J, with 15 bases between. Here the CDR3 DNA reads TGTGCCAGCAGCCAGCCGCGGAGAACCACTGAAGCTTTCTTT. Its translation is CASSQPRRTTEAFF.

This clonotype showed up just a few times. The chain links TRBV29-1 to TRBJ2-4; weak D call: TRBD1 (6 bases). The CDR3 covers 14 residues. Germline V gene data show CDR1 as SQVTM and CDR2 as ANQGSEA. Trimming shortened V by 5 bases and J by 6 bases, and 17 bases separated the two germline ends. As DNA, the CDR3 is TGCAGCGTTCCAGGGATCAGGGACACAAACATTCAGTACTTC. Its protein product is CSVPGIRDTNIQYF.

The genes are TRBV4-3 and TRBJ2-5, with 8 bases that match TRBD2. The junction had 11 bases not matched to a gene; V was cut back by 0 bases and J by 5 bases. The CDR3 is 17 residues long. From germline, CDR1 is LGHNA and CDR2 YSLEER. This CDR3 reads CASSQDLASGLAETQYF. The CDR3 bases are TGCGCCAGCAGCCAAGATTTGGCTAGCGGGCTTGCGGAGACCCAGTACTTC.

In DNA, the CDR3 is TGTGCCACCAGCAGAGCAACAGGGCTGGTAGAGTGGACCCAGTACTTC. Translated, it gives CATSRATGLVEWTQYF. The gene calls are TRBV15 and TRBJ2-5; D is possibly TRBD1 (6 bases). Germline V CDR1 and CDR2: LNHNV, YYDKDF (reference sequence). The CDR3 has 16 residues. V shed 1 base and J shed 7 bases, with 19 bases lying between them.

This clonotype was seen only a few times. The chain uses TRBV6-5 and TRBJ1-2, with D unresolved. The CDR3 is made up of 13 amino acids. V gave up 4 bases and J gave up 4 bases, with 10 bases separating them. Per germline, CDR1 MNHEY and CDR2 SVGAGI. The CDR3 region has the DNA TGTGCCAGCAGTTCAACGGGGATCTATGGCTACACCTTC. Its protein is CASSSTGIYGYTF.

This clonotype was counted at least ten times. The chain couples TRBV29-1 to TRBJ2-3; 8 bases are a match to TRBD2. The CDR3 length is 16 residues. V shed 6 bases and J 4 bases; nucleotides not matched to a gene: 15. Germline V gene data show CDR1 as SQVTM and CDR2 as ANQGSEA. As DNA, the CDR3 is TGCAGCGTACCACTCCGCGTTAGCGGGACCTCAGATACGCAGTATTTT. The encoded protein is CSVPLRVSGTSDTQYF.

This clonotype was counted a few times. The V gene is TRBV11-2, the J gene TRBJ2-7; D is possibly TRBD1 or TRBD2 (5 bases each). Germline V gives CDR1 SGHAT, CDR2 FQNNGV. V lost 0 bases and J 2 bases, leaving 11 bases between the germline ends. The CDR3 runs 15 residues. The CDR3 sequence: CASSLEVGEPYEQYF. Here the CDR3 DNA reads TGTGCCAGCAGCTTAGAAGTGGGGGAGCCCTACGAGCAGTACTTC.

This clonotype has more than one count but fewer than ten. The rearrangement links TRBV3-1 to TRBJ1-1; the match to TRBD1 covers 9 bases. Unmatched junction bases numbered 6, after V lost 4 bases and J lost 0 bases. Per the germline V gene, CDR1 is LGHDT and CDR2 is YNNKEL (reference sequence). The CDR3 runs 16 residues. CDR3 nucleotides: TGTGCCAGCAGCCTCGGGACAGGGAGCCTGAACACTGAAGCTTTCTTT. Its translation is CASSLGTGSLNTEAFF. Looking up the rest from reference TRBV3-1 and TRBJ1-1 gives the full variable domain: DTAVSQTPKYLVTQMGNDKSIKCEQNLGHDTMYWYKQDSKKFLKIMFSYNNKELIINETVPNRFSPKSPDKAHLNLHINSLELGDSAVYFCASSLGTGSLNTEAFFGQGTRLTVV.

There are a few counts of this clonotype. The genes are TRBV5-5 and TRBJ2-1; TRBD1 matches at 9 bases. Germline CDR1 SGHKS, CDR2 YYEKEE (reference sequence). The V segment lost 7 bases and the J segment 5 bases; nucleotides outside the gene matches: 10. The CDR3 length is 15 residues. CDR3 nucleotide sequence: TGTGCCAGCCAACCGCGACAGGGGGGGAACAATGAGCAGTTCTTC. It specifies CASQPRQGGNNEQFF.

This clonotype showed up many times. The V call is TRBV10-3, the J call TRBJ2-3, with D possibly being TRBD2 (5 bases). The CDR3 sequence is 13 residues long. Trimming pared 8 bases from V and 3 bases from J, leaving 12 bases between. Germline V gene data show CDR1 as ENHRY and CDR2 as SYGVKD. CDR3 region: CAIGAGPTDTQYF. The DNA of the CDR3 is TGTGCCATCGGTGCGGGCCCTACAGATACGCAGTATTTT.

The rearrangement links TRBV20-1 to TRBJ1-1; no definite D call. The V and J ends lost 5 bases and 10 bases respectively, with 14 bases between them. Germline loops: CDR1 DFQATT, CDR2 SNEGSKA (reference sequence). The CDR3 consists of 11 residues. The CDR3, as DNA: TGCAGTGCTGGATATGCCCCTACAGCTTTCTTT. Residues: CSAGYAPTAFF.

This clonotype was seen ten or more times. This CDR3 is CASSQKRLGPFINGYEQYF. As DNA, the CDR3 is TGTGCCAGCAGCCAAAAACGCTTGGGACCCTTCATCAATGGCTACGAGCAGTACTTC. This chain uses TRBV3-1 with TRBJ2-7, with D perhaps being TRBD1 or TRBD2 (5 bases each). This CDR3 is built from 19 residues. Trimming stripped 2 bases from V and 3 bases from J, with 26 bases between. Germline CDR1 is LGHDT and CDR2 is YNNKEL (reference sequence).

V usage is TRBV28 and J usage is TRBJ2-7, with D perhaps matching TRBD2 (6 bases). Per the germline V gene, CDR1 is MDHEN and CDR2 is SYDVKM. This CDR3 is built from 11 residues. Trimming removed 7 bases at V and 4 bases at J, with 8 bases between. CDR3 region: CASTGRYEQYF. DNA for the CDR3: TGTGCCAGCACAGGGAGGTACGAGCAGTACTTC.

The V gene is TRBV5-6, the J gene TRBJ2-7; 9 bases map to TRBD1. The CDR3 loop spans 14 amino acids. Germline lookup yields CDR1 SGHDT and CDR2 YYEEEE. V dropped 6 bases and J dropped 0; count of bases not matched to a gene: 4. This CDR3 is CASIGTGPSYEQYF. For the CDR3, the DNA is TGTGCCAGCATCGGGACAGGGCCCTCCTACGAGCAGTACTTC.